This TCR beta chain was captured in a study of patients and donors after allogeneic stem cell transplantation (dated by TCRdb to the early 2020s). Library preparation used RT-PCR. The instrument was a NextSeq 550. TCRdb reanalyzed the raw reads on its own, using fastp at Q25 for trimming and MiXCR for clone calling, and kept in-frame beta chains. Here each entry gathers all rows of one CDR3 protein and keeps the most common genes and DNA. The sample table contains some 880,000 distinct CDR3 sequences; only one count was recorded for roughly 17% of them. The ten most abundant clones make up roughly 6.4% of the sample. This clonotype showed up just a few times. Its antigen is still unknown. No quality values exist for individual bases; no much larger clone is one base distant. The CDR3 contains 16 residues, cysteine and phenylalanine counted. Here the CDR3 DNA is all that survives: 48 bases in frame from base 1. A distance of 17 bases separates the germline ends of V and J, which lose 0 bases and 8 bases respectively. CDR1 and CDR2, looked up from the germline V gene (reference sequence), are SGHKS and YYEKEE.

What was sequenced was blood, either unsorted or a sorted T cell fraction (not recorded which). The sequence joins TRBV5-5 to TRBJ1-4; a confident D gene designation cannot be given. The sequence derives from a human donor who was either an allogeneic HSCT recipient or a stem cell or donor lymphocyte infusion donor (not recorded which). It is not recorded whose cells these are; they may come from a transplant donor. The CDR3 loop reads CASSLERIRLGEKLFF. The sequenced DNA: TGTGCCAGCAGCTTGGAACGGATTCGGCTTGGAGAAAAACTGTTTTTT.